This TCR beta chain is drawn from a study of shared clonotypes between healthy human individuals. Whole-study context: CD4 naive and CD4 memory each took three plates per donor, while CD8 naive took two and CD8 memory one.

Findings of the study overall: Genetic and exposure-history diversity was limited by the small donor number. Relative to their counterparts shared across all four donors, non-shared clonotypes exhibited diminished generation probabilities. The sampled material consisted only of blood, and tissue repertoires are likely to differ.

As concerns this clone: The antigen is undetermined.

J gave up 2 bases and V 3 bases, and 4 bases lay outside the gene matches. Germline values: CDR1 SGHRS, CDR2 YFSETQ. CDR3 length: 14 amino acids. The table came from immunoSEQ multiplex PCR; TCRdb's copy has only in-frame clones and leaves some out. Seen here are 2 million to 2.5 million clones, 90% to 97% observed once, and the top ten hold around 0.13%. Sequencing used naive CD4+ T cells sorted from blood. The subset denotes: CD45RA+ positively selected. This TCR derives from a man aged 18 to 30 in good health. This sequence joins TRBV5-1 and TRBJ2-5; 7 nucleotides agree with TRBD2. CDR3 in amino acids: CASSYSSGQETQYF. CDR3 DNA: TGCGCCAGCAGCTATTCTAGCGGACAAGAGACCCAGTACTTC.